The 21 T cell receptor beta chains in this list originate from one sample, sequenced in a study of shared clonotypes between healthy human individuals. TCRdb's table, derived via immunoSEQ multiplex PCR, lists solely in-frame clones and lacks some. The sample shows 1.5 million to 2.5 million clones, roughly 94% of them seen only once. Naive CD8 cells lacked CD45RO and underwent positive selection for CCR7, leaving out terminally differentiated effector memory CD45RA+ cells. The material sequenced was naive CD8+ T cells sorted from blood. The receptors derive from a man in his late teens or twenties in good health.

The chain carries TRBV29-1 and TRBJ1-1; possibly TRBD1 for D (5 bases). This CDR3 region has 12 residues. Germline CDR1 and CDR2: SQVTM and ANQGSEA. Trimming cost V 2 bases and J 4 bases, with 8 bases left between them. As DNA, the CDR3 is TGCAGCGTTGAACCCAGGGCCACTGAAGCTTTCTTT. Protein sequence: CSVEPRATEAFF.

This chain links TRBV10-3 with TRBJ2-7; 7 bases line up with TRBD1. J gave up 7 bases and V 6 bases, and 9 bases lay outside the gene matches. The length of the CDR3 is 13 residues. CDR1 and CDR2 (germline): ENHRY, SYGVKD. CDR3 DNA sequence: TGTGCCATCAGCCCGGGACAGTACGCTGAGCAGTACTTC. This gives the protein CAISPGQYAEQYF.

Comments on this clone: This CDR3 is also generated by other DNA sequences in the sample. The chain couples TRBV25-1 to TRBJ2-7; D call uncertain. CDR1 and CDR2 from the germline V gene are MGHDK and SYGVNS. V lost 2 bases and J 1 base, leaving 6 bases between the germline ends. The CDR3 loop spans 13 amino acids. The CDR3 DNA reads as TGTGCCAGCAGTGAAAGAGGATCCTACGAGCAGTACTTC. It codes for CASSERGSYEQYF.

The chain joins TRBV21-1 to TRBJ1-1; whether TRBD1, the table's D call, matches the DNA was not checked. TRBV21-1 is a listed pseudogene. The CDR3 has 15 amino acids. The CDR3 region is CASSTLQGSNTEAFF. CDR3 bases: TGTGCCAGCAGCACCCTACAGGGGAGCAACACTGAAGCTTTCTTT.

This CDR3 is CASFVPGPEVGNQPQHF. In DNA, the CDR3 is TGTGCCAGCTTTGTACCGGGACCTGAAGTCGGTAATCAGCCCCAGCATTTT. The chain links TRBV6-4 to TRBJ1-5, with a possible D match to TRBD1 (5 bases). From germline, CDR1 is MRHNA and CDR2 SNTAGT. CDR3 length equals 17 residues. Trimming pared 8 bases from V and 4 bases from J, leaving 24 bases between.

The chain links TRBV27 to TRBJ1-2; D is ambiguous. The CDR3 length is 13 residues. The V end was cut by 0 bases, the J end by 8 bases, with 10 bases between. From germline, CDR1 is MNHEY and CDR2 SMNVEV (reference sequence). The CDR3 nucleotides read TGTGCCAGCAGTTTATCCTTTAACCGGGGCTACACCTTC. Its protein is CASSLSFNRGYTF.

Note on this clone: Distinct nucleotide sequences in the sample also encode this CDR3. This sequence joins TRBV7-6 and TRBJ2-1; possibly TRBD1 for D (6 bases). V lost 1 base and J lost 1, with 8 bases in between. Germline CDR1 and CDR2: SGHVS and FNYEAQ. CDR3 size: 15 residues. The CDR3 nucleotides read TGTGCCAGCAGCTTAGTCCAGGGGTCCTACAATGAGCAGTTCTTC. It is translated as CASSLVQGSYNEQFF.

A note on this clone: Distinct nucleotide sequences in the sample also encode this CDR3. This chain connects TRBV27 to TRBJ2-7; 9 nucleotides agree with TRBD1. CDR1 is MNHEY and CDR2 is SMNVEV in the germline V gene (reference sequence). The CDR3 length is 14 residues. V dropped 5 bases and J dropped 4; count of bases not matched to a gene: 6. This CDR3 is CASSLTGTGYEQYF. DNA for the CDR3: TGTGCCAGCAGTCTAACCGGGACAGGGTACGAGCAGTACTTC.

The chain carries TRBV7-6 and TRBJ2-7; D ambiguous. Deletions cut 1 base from V and 0 bases from J, with 13 bases between. Germline CDR1 SGHVS, CDR2 FNYEAQ. The CDR3 covers 16 residues. The CDR3 protein is CASSLEYSDSSYEQYF. The DNA of the CDR3 is TGTGCCAGCAGCTTAGAGTATTCCGATAGCTCCTACGAGCAGTACTTC.

The V and J genes are TRBV4-1 and TRBJ1-2, with D maybe TRBD1 (6 bases). Germline assignment: CDR1 MGHRA and CDR2 YSYEKL. The CDR3 is made up of 16 amino acids. V was clipped by 3 bases and J by 4 bases, with 18 bases between them. DNA for the CDR3: TGCGCCAGCAGCCAGGAATACGGACAGTTGATCTATGGCTACACCTTC. Translating it yields CASSQEYGQLIYGYTF.

This clone was counted a single time. This chain joins TRBV4-1 and TRBJ1-1, with 7 bases fitting TRBD1. Per germline, CDR1 MGHRA and CDR2 YSYEKL. With 1 base clipped from V and 4 bases from J, the junction kept 6 bases outside the gene matches. This CDR3 has 15 residues. CDR3: CASSQVKGAGTEAFF. The DNA for the CDR3 is TGCGCCAGCAGCCAAGTAAAGGGGGCTGGCACTGAAGCTTTCTTT.

The chain is built from TRBV9 and TRBJ1-5; D call uncertain. V gave up 3 bases and J gave up 5 bases, with 18 bases separating them. Germline assignment: CDR1 SGDLS and CDR2 YYNGEE. The CDR3 is 16 residues long. This CDR3 is CASSGAPYSSDQPQHF. The CDR3 DNA is TGTGCCAGCAGCGGAGCTCCGTATAGCTCTGATCAGCCCCAGCATTTT.

The chain carries TRBV15 and TRBJ1-1; D is perhaps TRBD1 (5 bases). The CDR3 contains 14 residues. Germline CDR1 LNHNV, CDR2 YYDKDF (reference sequence). V was trimmed by 5 bases and J by 0 bases, leaving 10 bases between them. The CDR3 sequence is CATSLDSLNTEAFF. For the CDR3, the DNA is TGTGCCACCAGCCTTGACAGCTTGAACACTGAAGCTTTCTTT.

The V and J genes are TRBV10-3 and TRBJ1-4; tentative D call: TRBD1 (5 bases). The CDR3 loop spans 14 amino acids. The ends were cut back, 3 bases at V and 8 bases at J, with 13 bases in the middle. Germline lookup yields CDR1 ENHRY and CDR2 SYGVKD. CDR3 DNA sequence: TGTGCCATCAGTGACAGGGTGGAGTTCGAAAAACTGTTTTTT. It specifies CAISDRVEFEKLFF.

In nucleotides, the CDR3 is TGTGCCAGCAGCGTAAACGCAGGGACAAATGAGCAGTTCTTC. Translation gives CASSVNAGTNEQFF. The chain carries TRBV9 and TRBJ2-1; perhaps TRBD1 as D (6 bases). V lost 1 base and J 7 bases, leaving 12 bases between the germline ends. The CDR3 is 14 amino acids. The V gene's germline CDR1 is SGDLS and CDR2 YYNGEE. Using reference TRBV9 and TRBJ2-1 for the parts outside the CDR3, the full variable domain is DSGVTQTPKHLITATGQRVTLRCSPRSGDLSVYWYQQSLDQGLQFLIQYYNGEERAKGNILERFSAQQFPDLHSELNLSSLELGDSALYFCASSVNAGTNEQFFGPGTRLTVL.

CDR3 DNA sequence: TGCGCCAGCAGCCAGAGACAACTAGCGGGAGACGAGCAGTACTTC. Its translation is CASSQRQLAGDEQYF. The chain uses TRBV4-1 and TRBJ2-7; TRBD2 agrees at 11 bases. This CDR3 spans 15 amino acids. V trimming: 3 bases; J trimming: 5 bases; junction bases outside the gene matches: 6. Germline V gene data show CDR1 as MGHRA and CDR2 as YSYEKL.

The CDR3 DNA reads as TGTGCCAGCAGCCAAGATCTAGCGCCTGACACAGATACGCAGTATTTT. Amino acids: CASSQDLAPDTDTQYF. V is TRBV14 and J is TRBJ2-3; D is possibly TRBD2 (6 bases). Per the germline V gene, CDR1 is SGHDN and CDR2 is FVKESK. V dropped 0 bases and J dropped 2 bases, with 12 bases sitting between them. This CDR3 contains 16 residues. Filled out from reference TRBV14 and TRBJ2-3, the complete variable domain reads EAGVTQFPSHSVIEKGQTVTLRCDPISGHDNLYWYRRVMGKEIKFLLHFVKESKQDESGMPNNRFLAERTGGTYSTLKVQPAELEDSGVYFCASSQDLAPDTDTQYFGPGTRLTVL.

The rearrangement uses TRBV6-6 and TRBJ2-7; 9 bases line up with TRBD1. The V gene end was trimmed by 7 bases and the J gene end by 5 bases; junction bases not matched to a gene: 9. The CDR3 length is 14 residues. Looked up from germline, CDR1 is MNHNY and CDR2 is SVGAGI (reference sequence). The CDR3, as DNA: TGTGCCAGCACCTCTAGGACAGGGGTTGACGAGCAGTACTTC. Its translation is CASTSRTGVDEQYF.

This sequence joins TRBV2 and TRBJ2-3; 12 positions match TRBD2. Looked up from germline, CDR1 is SNHLY and CDR2 is FYNNEI. The CDR3 consists of 15 residues. V shed 6 bases and J 4 bases; nucleotides not matched to a gene: 5. The CDR3 bases are TGTGCCAGCAGCGAAACTAGCGGGGGGCCAGATACGCAGTATTTT. Its protein is CASSETSGGPDTQYF.

The genes are TRBV4-1 and TRBJ2-7; D not resolved. V was trimmed by 1 base and J by 2 bases, leaving 9 bases between them. Germline values: CDR1 MGHRA, CDR2 YSYEKL. The CDR3 has 14 residues. CDR3 residues: CASSQVYRAYEQYF. DNA for the CDR3: TGCGCCAGCAGCCAAGTCTACAGAGCCTACGAGCAGTACTTC.

This clone occurred once. The chain joins TRBV27 to TRBJ2-7, with D maybe TRBD1 (5 bases). Germline V lookup: CDR1 MNHEY, CDR2 SMNVEV (reference sequence). The CDR3 is 14 amino acids. The V and J ends lost 1 base and 4 bases respectively, with 11 bases between them. Here the CDR3 DNA reads TGTGCCAGCAGTTTATTCGGACAACTGTACGAGCAGTACTTC. Translating it yields CASSLFGQLYEQYF.